This T cell receptor (beta chain) was identified in a study of blood T cells in healthy people across ages. Whole-study findings and limits: Per-million-T-cell TCR beta diversity fell roughly linearly with age. When set beside aged donors, long-lived donors presented more naive CD4+ cells and higher diversity. Considered underestimates were the diversity estimates obtained from one million T cells.

Sample-barcoded 5' priming and a J-beta primer mix drove a second PCR of about 7 to 11 cycles. Paired-end reads containing CDR3 totaled no fewer than 2.5 million for each sample. TCRdb independently ran MiXCR on the 5' RACE reads; one entry per CDR3 protein. This sample has around 1,600,000 distinct CDR3 sequences, with about 45% found just once. Germline loops: CDR1 SGHRS, CDR2 YFSETQ. The CDR3 has 16 amino acids. The ends were cut back, 5 bases at V and 0 bases at J, with 14 bases in the middle. Concerning this clonotype: Antigen unknown.

This sequence originates from a woman aged 18-35 years in good health. This sequence joins TRBV5-1 and TRBJ2-2; D is perhaps TRBD2 (6 bases). Input material: blood. Here the CDR3 reads CASRYPGLSNTGELFF. In DNA form, the CDR3 reads TGCGCCAGCAGATACCCGGGACTCTCGAACACCGGGGAGCTGTTTTTT. The full variable domain, its missing parts supplied by reference TRBV5-1 and TRBJ2-2, is KAGVTQTPRYLIKTRGQQVTLSCSPISGHRSVSWYQQTPGQGLQFLFEYFSETQRNKGNFPGRFSGRQFSNSRSEMNVSTLELGDSALYLCASRYPGLSNTGELFFGEGSRLTVL.